These 20 T cell receptor beta chains were sequenced from one sample in a study of blood T cell repertoires in COVID-19 (dated by TCRdb to 2019 to 2021). Library preparation was by the immunoSEQ multiplex PCR assay. Not all clones reach the TCRdb copy of this immuneACCESS table, which keeps in-frame sequences only. Checked studies attribute under half of the gap to unresolved V genes and leave the rest unexplained. The sample table lists about 160,000 clones, roughly 82% of them with a count of one. The ten biggest clones cover roughly 2% of the sample. Sequenced material: peripheral blood. All receptors derive from a man between 65 and 85 years old with acute or convalescent COVID-19.

This rearrangement joins TRBV4-1 to TRBJ1-1; 8 bases are a match to TRBD1. The V segment lost 4 bases and the J segment 1 base; nucleotides outside the gene matches: 11. This CDR3 has 17 amino acids. Germline V gives CDR1 MGHRA, CDR2 YSYEKL. In DNA form, the CDR3 reads TGCGCCAGCAGCCGACAGGGGCTAATCGAGACGAACACTGAAGCTTTCTTT. Amino acids: CASSRQGLIETNTEAFF.

This clone was picked up one time. CDR3 amino acids: CASKLAEGTETQYF. CDR3 nucleotide sequence: TGTGCCAGCAAATTAGCGGAGGGGACGGAGACCCAGTACTTC. The rearrangement uses TRBV7-9 and TRBJ2-5, with D maybe TRBD2 (6 bases). The V gene's germline CDR1 is SEHNR and CDR2 FQNEAQ (reference sequence). This CDR3 spans 14 amino acids. V was cut by 7 bases and J by 5 bases, with 17 bases left in between.

J is TRBJ2-2 and V is TRBV20-1; D is ambiguous. This CDR3 region has 13 residues. Per germline, CDR1 DFQATT and CDR2 SNEGSKA (reference sequence). Trimming removed 3 bases from V and 0 bases from J, with 5 bases in between. DNA of the CDR3: TGCAGTGCTAGTCCAACGAACACCGGGGAGCTGTTTTTT. Protein sequence: CSASPTNTGELFF.

The genes are TRBV15 and TRBJ1-5; unclear D gene. With 2 bases removed from V and 5 bases from J, the gap between germline ends came to 16 bases. Germline-derived CDR1 and CDR2 are LNHNV and YYDKDF (reference sequence). This CDR3 is built from 16 residues. The CDR3 loop is CATSRPPRVGDQPQHF. CDR3 DNA sequence: TGTGCCACCAGCAGACCCCCCCGGGTAGGCGATCAGCCCCAGCATTTT. Using reference TRBV15 and TRBJ1-5 for the parts outside the CDR3, the full variable domain is DAMVIQNPRYQVTQFGKPVTLSCSQTLNHNVMYWYQQKSSQAPKLLFHYYDKDFNNEADTPDNFQSRRPNTSFCFLDIRSPGLGDTAMYLCATSRPPRVGDQPQHFGDGTRLSIL.

This clone turned up a few times. This chain connects TRBV28 to TRBJ1-2; D possibly corresponds to TRBD1 (6 bases). Trimming removed 5 bases at V and 1 base at J, with 17 bases between. The germline V gene encodes CDR1 MDHEN and CDR2 SYDVKM. The CDR3 contains 16 residues. In DNA form, the CDR3 reads TGTGCCAGCAGTCCTGGGGGGGGGCTGGATAACTATGGCTACACCTTC. Its protein product is CASSPGGGLDNYGYTF.

CDR3 in amino acids: CASSPDRPGANVLTF. In DNA form, the CDR3 reads TGTGCCAGCTCACCGGACAGGCCTGGGGCCAACGTCCTGACTTTC. The genes are TRBV18 and TRBJ2-6; 7 bases match TRBD1. Germline V gene lookup returns CDR1 KGHSH and CDR2 LQKENI. The trim removed 3 bases at V and 2 bases at J, leaving 1 base unmatched. The CDR3 is 15 residues long.

This clone occurred a few times. The rearrangement uses TRBV20-1 and TRBJ2-1; 7 nucleotides match TRBD2. With V trimmed by 3 bases and J by 1 base, 9 bases remained unmatched. This CDR3 is 16 amino acids long. CDR1 DFQATT and CDR2 SNEGSKA come from the germline V gene (reference sequence). The CDR3 nucleotides are TGCAGTGCTAGTAAGGGAGGGATGGTATCCTACAATGAGCAGTTCTTC. This codes for CSASKGGMVSYNEQFF.

The sample holds one count of this clone. The chain recombines TRBV2 with TRBJ2-5; TRBD1 is a possible D gene (5 bases). This CDR3 is built from 14 residues. CDR1 and CDR2 from the germline V gene are SNHLY and FYNNEI. The ends were cut back, 7 bases at V and 5 bases at J, with 17 bases in the middle. Here the CDR3 reads CASNGRGLEETQYF. The CDR3 DNA reads TGTGCCAGCAACGGAAGGGGCTTAGAGGAGACCCAGTACTTC.

The rearrangement links TRBV10-3 to TRBJ1-6; D is perhaps TRBD1 (6 bases). In germline, CDR1 is ENHRY, CDR2 SYGVKD. V was trimmed by 0 bases and J by 7 bases, leaving 16 bases between them. The CDR3 contains 17 residues. The CDR3 DNA sequence: TGTGCCATCAGTGAGTCGGGCATAGGCAGGGGAAATTCACCCCTCCACTTT. Residues: CAISESGIGRGNSPLHF.

This clone was recorded only once. J is TRBJ2-7 and V is TRBV12-3 or TRBV12-4; perhaps TRBD1 as D (5 bases). Trimming pared 1 base from V and 2 bases from J, leaving 6 bases between. The CDR3 is made up of 13 amino acids. The DNA for the CDR3 is TGTGCCAGCAGTTTAGAGGGGCCCTACGAGCAGTACTTC. Translation gives CASSLEGPYEQYF.

The chain employs TRBV7-2 and TRBJ2-5; D is perhaps TRBD2 (6 bases). The CDR3 is 14 residues long. Germline CDR1 SGHTA, CDR2 FQGNSA. The ends were cut back, 3 bases at V and 7 bases at J, with 15 bases in the middle. The CDR3 DNA reads as TGTGCCAGCAGCTTGGAGGGGTTTCTAGTGACCCAGTACTTC. It encodes CASSLEGFLVTQYF.

This clone has only a few counts. This rearrangement joins TRBV14 to TRBJ2-7; the D gene is possibly TRBD2 (7 bases). V dropped 1 base and J dropped 3 bases, with 16 bases sitting between them. This CDR3 is built from 16 residues. Germline V gene data show CDR1 as SGHDN and CDR2 as FVKESK. The CDR3 here is CASSQGRGASYYEQYF. The DNA of the CDR3 is TGTGCCAGCAGCCAAGGCCGGGGGGCCTCCTACTACGAGCAGTACTTC.

The rearrangement links TRBV24-1 to TRBJ1-2; possibly TRBD1 for D (6 bases). V was clipped by 3 bases and J by 3 bases, with 10 bases between them. This CDR3 spans 14 amino acids. Germline values: CDR1 KGHDR, CDR2 SFDVKD. CDR3 loop: CATSDGNRDYGYTF. The CDR3 DNA is TGTGCCACCAGTGATGGGAACAGGGACTATGGCTACACCTTC.

The chain employs TRBV2 and TRBJ2-3; 14 bases are a match to TRBD2. The trim removed 6 bases at V and 0 bases at J, leaving 8 bases unmatched. Germline V gene data show CDR1 as SNHLY and CDR2 as FYNNEI. This CDR3 has 18 residues. In DNA form, the CDR3 reads TGTGCCAGCAGCATTGGACTAGCGGGGGGCCCTAGCACAGATACGCAGTATTTT. Its translation: CASSIGLAGGPSTDTQYF. The full variable domain, its missing parts supplied by reference TRBV2 and TRBJ2-3, is EPEVTQTPSHQVTQMGQEVILRCVPISNHLYFYWYRQILGQKVEFLVSFYNNEISEKSEIFDDQFSVERPDGSNFTLKIRSTKLEDSAMYFCASSIGLAGGPSTDTQYFGPGTRLTVL.

The chain is built from TRBV27 and TRBJ2-2, with TRBD1 matching over 8 bases. Trimming took 7 bases from V and 7 from J; bases not matched to a gene: 11. The CDR3 is 15 amino acids. CDR1 and CDR2 from the germline V gene are MNHEY and SMNVEV (reference sequence). CDR3 region: CASTPTTGVGGELFF. CDR3 bases: TGTGCCAGCACCCCAACGACAGGGGTGGGCGGGGAGCTGTTTTTT.

This rearrangement joins TRBV11-2 to TRBJ1-3; D gene unclear. The V end lost 2 bases, the J end lost 0 bases, and 5 bases lay between the germline ends. The CDR3 consists of 14 residues. Germline assignment: CDR1 SGHAT and CDR2 FQNNGV. CDR3 amino acids: CASSLSGSGNTIYF. The CDR3 nucleotides read TGTGCCAGCAGCTTATCAGGCTCTGGAAACACCATATATTTT.

V and J are TRBV7-8 and TRBJ1-1; a possible D gene is TRBD1 (5 bases). Germline V gene data show CDR1 as SGHVS and CDR2 as FQNEAQ. Trimming removed 1 base from V and 0 bases from J, with 9 bases in between. The CDR3 covers 15 residues. The CDR3 nucleotides read TGTGCCAGCAGCTTAGAGGCAGGGATGAACACTGAAGCTTTCTTT. It is translated as CASSLEAGMNTEAFF.

V is TRBV3-1 (or the pseudogene TRBV3-2) and J is TRBJ2-3, with D perhaps TRBD2 (6 bases). Germline CDR1 and CDR2: LGHDT and YNNKEL (reference sequence). This CDR3 contains 13 residues. Deletions cut 2 bases from V and 4 bases from J, with 7 bases between. CDR3: CASSQTGADTQYF. CDR3 sequence (DNA): TGTGCCAGCAGCCAAACGGGAGCAGATACGCAGTATTTT.

The rearrangement joins TRBV7-3 to TRBJ2-3, with D perhaps matching TRBD2 (7 bases). Deletions cut 0 bases from V and 0 bases from J, with 10 bases between. There are 16 residues in the CDR3. The germline V gene has CDR1 SGHTA and CDR2 FQGTGA. Here the CDR3 reads CASSLTGRGSTDTQYF. In DNA, the CDR3 is TGTGCCAGCAGCTTAACGGGGAGGGGGAGCACAGATACGCAGTATTTT.

V usage is TRBV5-1 and J usage is TRBJ2-1; TRBD2 agrees at 13 bases. The CDR3 runs 17 residues. Trimming cost V 3 bases and J 7 bases; bases outside gene matches: 10. Germline CDR1 and CDR2: SGHRS and YFSETQ. As DNA, the CDR3 is TGCGCCAGCAGCTCCGGACTAGCGGGAGTGGAGTGGAATGAGCAGTTCTTC. Protein sequence: CASSSGLAGVEWNEQFF.